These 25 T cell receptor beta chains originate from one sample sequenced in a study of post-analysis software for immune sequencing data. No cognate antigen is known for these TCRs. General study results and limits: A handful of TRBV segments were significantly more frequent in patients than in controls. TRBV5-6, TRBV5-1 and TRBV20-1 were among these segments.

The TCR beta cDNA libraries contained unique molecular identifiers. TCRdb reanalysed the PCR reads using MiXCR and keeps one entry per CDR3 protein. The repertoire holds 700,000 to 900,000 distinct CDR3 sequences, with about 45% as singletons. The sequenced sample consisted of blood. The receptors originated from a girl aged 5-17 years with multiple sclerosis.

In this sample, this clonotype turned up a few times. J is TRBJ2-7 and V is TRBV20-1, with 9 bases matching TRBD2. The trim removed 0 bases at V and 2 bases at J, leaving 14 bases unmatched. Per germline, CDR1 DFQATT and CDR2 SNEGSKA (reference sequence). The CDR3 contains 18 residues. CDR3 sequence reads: CSARDGSGRSLQTYEQYF. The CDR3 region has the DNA TGCAGTGCTAGAGATGGGAGCGGGAGGTCCCTCCAGACCTACGAGCAGTACTTC.

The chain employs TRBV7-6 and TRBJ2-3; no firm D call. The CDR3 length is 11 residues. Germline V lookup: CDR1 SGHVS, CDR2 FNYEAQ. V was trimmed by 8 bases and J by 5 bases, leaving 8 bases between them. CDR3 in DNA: TGTGCCAGCGGAAACCTAGATACGCAGTATTTT. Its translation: CASGNLDTQYF.

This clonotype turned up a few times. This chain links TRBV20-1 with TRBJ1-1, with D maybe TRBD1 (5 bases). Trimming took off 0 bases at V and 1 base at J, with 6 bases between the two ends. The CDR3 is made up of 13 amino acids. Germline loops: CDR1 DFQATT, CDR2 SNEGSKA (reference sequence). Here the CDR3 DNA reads TGCAGTGCTAGAGATGGGGCGAACACTGAAGCTTTCTTT. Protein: CSARDGANTEAFF.

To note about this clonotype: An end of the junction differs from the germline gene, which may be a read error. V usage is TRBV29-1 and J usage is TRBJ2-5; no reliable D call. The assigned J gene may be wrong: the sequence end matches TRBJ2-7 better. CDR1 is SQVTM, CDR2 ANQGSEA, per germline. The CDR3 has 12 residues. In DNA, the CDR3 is TGCAGCGTTGGAGACACCTCCTGCGAGCAGTACTTC. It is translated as CSVGDTSCEQYF.

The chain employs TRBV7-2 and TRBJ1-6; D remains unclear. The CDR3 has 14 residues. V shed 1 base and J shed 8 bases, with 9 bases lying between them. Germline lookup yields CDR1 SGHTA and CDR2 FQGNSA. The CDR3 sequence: CASSLGSWDSPLHF. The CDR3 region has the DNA TGTGCCAGCAGCTTAGGCTCATGGGATTCACCCCTCCACTTT.

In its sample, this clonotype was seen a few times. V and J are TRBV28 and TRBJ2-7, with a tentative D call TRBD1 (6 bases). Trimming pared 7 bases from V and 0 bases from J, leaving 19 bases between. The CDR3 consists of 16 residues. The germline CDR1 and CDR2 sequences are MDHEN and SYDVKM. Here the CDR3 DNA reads TGTGCCAGCACCTCCCTGGACAGTAATTTCTCCTACGAGCAGTACTTC. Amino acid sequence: CASTSLDSNFSYEQYF.

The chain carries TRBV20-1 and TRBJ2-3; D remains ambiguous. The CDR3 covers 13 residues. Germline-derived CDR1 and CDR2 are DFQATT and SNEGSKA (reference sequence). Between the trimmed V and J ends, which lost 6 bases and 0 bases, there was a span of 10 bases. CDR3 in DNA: TGCAGTGCCCCGAGGTCTAGCACAGATACGCAGTATTTT. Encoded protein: CSAPRSSTDTQYF.

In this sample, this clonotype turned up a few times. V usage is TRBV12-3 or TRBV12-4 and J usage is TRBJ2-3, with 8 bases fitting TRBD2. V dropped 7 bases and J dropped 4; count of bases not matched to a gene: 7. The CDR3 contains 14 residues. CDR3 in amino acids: CASTLSGTPDTQYF. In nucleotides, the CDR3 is TGTGCCAGCACCCTTAGCGGGACCCCAGATACGCAGTATTTT.

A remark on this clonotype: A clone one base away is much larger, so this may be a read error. The CDR3 region has the DNA TGTGCCAGCAGTTTCTTAGACGGCAACCAAGAGACCCAGGACTTC. Its translation is CASSFLDGNQETQDF. V gene TRBV12-3 or TRBV12-4 combines with J gene TRBJ2-5; no firm D call. CDR3 length: 15 amino acids.

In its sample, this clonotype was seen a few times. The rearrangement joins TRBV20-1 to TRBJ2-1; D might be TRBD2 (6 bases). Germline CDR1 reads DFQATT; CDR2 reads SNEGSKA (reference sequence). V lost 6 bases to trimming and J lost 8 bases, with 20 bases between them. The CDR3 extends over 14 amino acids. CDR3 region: CSAIPAAGQDEQFF. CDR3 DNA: TGCAGTGCCATTCCTGCAGCGGGCCAGGATGAGCAGTTCTTC.

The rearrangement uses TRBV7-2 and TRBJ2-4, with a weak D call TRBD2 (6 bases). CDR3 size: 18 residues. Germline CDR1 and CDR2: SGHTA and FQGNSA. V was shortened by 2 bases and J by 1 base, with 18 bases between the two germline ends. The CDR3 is CASSLYGDPEGAKNIQYF. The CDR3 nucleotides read TGTGCCAGCAGCTTATACGGGGACCCGGAGGGGGCCAAAAACATTCAGTACTTC.

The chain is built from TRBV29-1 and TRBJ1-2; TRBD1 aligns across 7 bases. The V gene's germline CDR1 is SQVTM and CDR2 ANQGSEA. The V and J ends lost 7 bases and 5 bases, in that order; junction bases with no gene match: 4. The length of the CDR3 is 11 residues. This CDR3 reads CSAGTEYGYTF. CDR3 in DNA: TGCAGCGCAGGGACAGAGTATGGCTACACCTTC.

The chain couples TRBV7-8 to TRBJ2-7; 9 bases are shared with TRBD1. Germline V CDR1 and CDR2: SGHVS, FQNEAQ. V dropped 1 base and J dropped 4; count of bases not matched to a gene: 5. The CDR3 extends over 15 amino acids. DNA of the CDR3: TGTGCCAGCAGCTTAGGGGAACAGGGGGCTTACGAGCAGTACTTC. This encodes CASSLGEQGAYEQYF.

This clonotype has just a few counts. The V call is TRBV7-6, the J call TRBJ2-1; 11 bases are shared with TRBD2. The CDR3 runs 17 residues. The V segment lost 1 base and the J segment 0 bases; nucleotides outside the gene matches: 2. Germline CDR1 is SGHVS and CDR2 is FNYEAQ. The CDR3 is CASSLVAGGSSYNEQFF. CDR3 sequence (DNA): TGTGCCAGCAGCTTAGTAGCGGGAGGGAGCTCCTACAATGAGCAGTTCTTC.

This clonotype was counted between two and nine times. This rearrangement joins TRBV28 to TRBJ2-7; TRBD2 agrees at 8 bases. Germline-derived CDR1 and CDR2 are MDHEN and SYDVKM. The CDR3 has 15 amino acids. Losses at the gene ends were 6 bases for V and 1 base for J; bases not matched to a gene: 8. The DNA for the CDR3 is TGTGCCAGCAGCCCCTCTGGCGGGAGGTCCTACGAGCAGTACTTC. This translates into CASSPSGGRSYEQYF.

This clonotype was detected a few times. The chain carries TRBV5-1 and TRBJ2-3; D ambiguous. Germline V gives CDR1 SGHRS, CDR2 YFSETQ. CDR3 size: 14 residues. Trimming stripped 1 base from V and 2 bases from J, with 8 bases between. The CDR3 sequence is CASSLSSPTDTQYF. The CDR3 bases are TGCGCCAGCAGCTTGTCCTCGCCCACAGATACGCAGTATTTT.

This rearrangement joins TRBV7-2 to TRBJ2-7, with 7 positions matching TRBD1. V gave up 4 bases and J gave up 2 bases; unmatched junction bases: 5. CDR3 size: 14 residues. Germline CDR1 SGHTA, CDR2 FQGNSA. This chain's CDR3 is CASSYNRGAYEQYF. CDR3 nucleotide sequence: TGTGCCAGCAGCTACAACAGGGGCGCCTACGAGCAGTACTTC. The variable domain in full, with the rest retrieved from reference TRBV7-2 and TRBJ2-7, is GAGVSQSPSNKVTEKGKDVELRCDPISGHTALYWYRQSLGQGLEFLIYFQGNSAPDKSGLPSDRFSAERTGGSVSTLTIQRTQQEDSAVYLCASSYNRGAYEQYFGPGTRLTVT.

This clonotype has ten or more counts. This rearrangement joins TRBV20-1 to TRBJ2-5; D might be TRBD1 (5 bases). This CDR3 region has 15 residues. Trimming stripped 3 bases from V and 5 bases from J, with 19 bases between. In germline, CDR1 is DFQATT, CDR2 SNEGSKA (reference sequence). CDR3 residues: CSASRPGRGLETQYF. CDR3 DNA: TGCAGTGCTAGTCGGCCGGGTAGGGGTCTGGAGACCCAGTACTTC.

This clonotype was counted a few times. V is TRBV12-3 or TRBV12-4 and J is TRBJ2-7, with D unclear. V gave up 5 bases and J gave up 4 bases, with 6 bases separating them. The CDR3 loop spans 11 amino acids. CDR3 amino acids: CASSRKYEQYF. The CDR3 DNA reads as TGTGCCAGCAGTCGGAAGTACGAGCAGTACTTC.

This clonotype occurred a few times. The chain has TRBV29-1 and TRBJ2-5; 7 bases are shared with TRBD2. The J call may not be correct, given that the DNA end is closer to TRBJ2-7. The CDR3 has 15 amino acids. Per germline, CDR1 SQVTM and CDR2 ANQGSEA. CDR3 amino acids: CSVEDPAGIGNEQYF. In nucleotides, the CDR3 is TGCAGCGTTGAAGACCCAGCGGGAATAGGTAACGAGCAGTACTTC.

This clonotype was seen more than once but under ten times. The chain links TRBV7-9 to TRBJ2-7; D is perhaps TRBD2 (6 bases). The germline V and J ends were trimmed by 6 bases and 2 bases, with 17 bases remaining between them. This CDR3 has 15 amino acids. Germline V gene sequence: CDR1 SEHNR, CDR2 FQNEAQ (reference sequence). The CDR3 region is CASSRGTESPYEQYF. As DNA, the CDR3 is TGTGCCAGCAGTCGGGGGACCGAGTCACCCTACGAGCAGTACTTC.

CDR3 residues: CASSFRREAFF. The CDR3, as DNA: TGTGCCAGCAGCTTCCGCAGGGAAGCTTTCTTT. The rearrangement links TRBV7-2 to TRBJ1-1; D unclear. This CDR3 contains 11 residues. V lost 3 bases, J lost 8 bases, and 7 bases lay in between. Germline CDR1 is SGHTA and CDR2 is FQGNSA.

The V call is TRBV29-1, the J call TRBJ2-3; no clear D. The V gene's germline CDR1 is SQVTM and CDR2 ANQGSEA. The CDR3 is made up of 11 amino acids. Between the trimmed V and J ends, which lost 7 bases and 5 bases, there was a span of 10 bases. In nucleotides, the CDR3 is TGCAGCGACCAGACTGGAGATACGCAGTATTTT. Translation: CSDQTGDTQYF.

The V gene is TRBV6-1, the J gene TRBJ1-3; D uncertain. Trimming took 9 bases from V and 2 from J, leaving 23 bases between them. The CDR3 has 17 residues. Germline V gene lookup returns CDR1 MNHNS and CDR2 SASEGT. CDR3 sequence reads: CASSKGRASRTGNTIYF. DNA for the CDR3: TGTGCCAGTTCCAAGGGCCGAGCCAGTAGAACTGGAAACACCATATATTTT.

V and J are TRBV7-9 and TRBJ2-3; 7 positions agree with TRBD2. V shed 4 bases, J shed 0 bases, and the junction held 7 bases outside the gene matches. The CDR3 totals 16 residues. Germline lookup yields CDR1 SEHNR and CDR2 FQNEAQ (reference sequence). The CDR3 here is CASSWNSGPSTDTQYF. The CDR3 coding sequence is TGTGCCAGCAGCTGGAATAGCGGGCCTAGCACAGATACGCAGTATTTT. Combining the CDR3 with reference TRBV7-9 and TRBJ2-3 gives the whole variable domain DTGVSQNPRHKITKRGQNVTFRCDPISEHNRLYWYRQTLGQGPEFLTYFQNEAQLEKSRLLSDRFSAERPKGSFSTLEIQRTEQGDSAMYLCASSWNSGPSTDTQYFGPGTRLTVL.